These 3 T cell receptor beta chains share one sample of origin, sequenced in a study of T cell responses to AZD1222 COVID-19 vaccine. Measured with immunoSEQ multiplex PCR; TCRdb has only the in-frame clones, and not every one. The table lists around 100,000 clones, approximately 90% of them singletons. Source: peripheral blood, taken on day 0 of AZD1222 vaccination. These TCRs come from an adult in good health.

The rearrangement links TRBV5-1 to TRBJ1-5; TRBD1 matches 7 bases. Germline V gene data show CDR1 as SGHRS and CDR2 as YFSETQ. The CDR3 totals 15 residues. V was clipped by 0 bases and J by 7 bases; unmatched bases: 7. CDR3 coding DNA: TGCGCCAGCAGCTTGGCGCCAGGGGGGGAACAGCCCCAGCATTTT. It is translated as CASSLAPGGEQPQHF.

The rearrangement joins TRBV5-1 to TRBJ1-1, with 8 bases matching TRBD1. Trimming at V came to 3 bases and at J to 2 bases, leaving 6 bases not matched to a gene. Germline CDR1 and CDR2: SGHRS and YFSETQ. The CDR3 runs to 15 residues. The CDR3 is CASSSTRGRNTEAFF. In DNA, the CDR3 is TGCGCCAGCAGCTCAACCAGGGGGCGAAACACTGAAGCTTTCTTT.

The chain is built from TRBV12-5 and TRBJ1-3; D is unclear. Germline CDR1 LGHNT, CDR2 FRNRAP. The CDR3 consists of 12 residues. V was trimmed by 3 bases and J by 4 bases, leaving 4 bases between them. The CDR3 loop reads CASGFGGNTIYF. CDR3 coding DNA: TGTGCTAGTGGTTTCGGGGGAAACACCATATATTTT.